These 7 T cell receptor beta chains were sequenced from one sample in a study of T cells in Graves' hyperthyroidism and ophthalmopathy. RNA transcripts were the template for amplifying TCR beta CDR3 regions. A first-round RT-PCR of the TCR CDR3 used the HTBI primer set. TCRdb fed the multiplex PCR reads into MiXCR, producing one record per CDR3 protein. The sample has 250,000 or so distinct CDR3 sequences; roughly 15% are singletons. Sequencing used blood. Receptor source: a woman aged 50 to 60 with Graves' hyperthyroidism that later progressed to Graves' ophthalmopathy.

This clonotype was counted ten times or more. The chain couples TRBV2 to TRBJ1-1; D is possibly TRBD1 (5 bases). V was clipped by 6 bases and J by 1 base, with 12 bases between them. CDR3 size: 14 residues. Per the germline V gene, CDR1 is SNHLY and CDR2 is FYNNEI. The CDR3 loop reads CASRPTGPNTEAFF. CDR3 nucleotide sequence: TGTGCCAGCAGACCAACGGGACCGAACACTGAAGCTTTCTTT.

This clonotype came up many times. This rearrangement joins TRBV12-3 or TRBV12-4 to TRBJ2-2, with D possibly being TRBD1 (5 bases). V lost 5 bases and J lost 7, with 11 bases in between. This CDR3 comprises 13 residues. CDR3 in DNA: TGTGCCAGCAGTCCACAGGTCCGCGGGGAGCTGTTTTTT. Translation gives CASSPQVRGELFF.

For this clonotype: This may arise from a read error, as a much more abundant clone is one base away. The rearrangement uses TRBV19 and TRBJ2-7; D ambiguous. The CDR3 covers 15 residues. Trimming pared 4 bases from V and 2 bases from J, leaving 15 bases between. Per the germline V gene, CDR1 is LNHDA and CDR2 is SQIVND (reference sequence). The DNA of the CDR3 is TGTGCCAGTAGTACAAGTTCTGGTACGGCCTACGAGCAGTACTTC. Translating it yields CASSTSSGTAYEQYF.

Comments on this clonotype: This may be a read error: a much more frequent sequence differs by one nucleotide. A read error is likely, as this CDR3 ends without the conserved phenylalanine or tryptophan. V usage is TRBV18 and J usage is TRBJ1-1; TRBD1 agrees at 8 bases. This CDR3 has 16 residues. The J segment lost 5 bases and the V segment lost 4 bases, leaving 12 bases of the junction unmatched. Looked up from germline, CDR1 is KGHSH and CDR2 is LQKENI. The CDR3 loop reads CASSLYGQGGGTEAFS. The CDR3, as DNA: TGTGCCAGCTCACTATATGGACAGGGAGGGGGAACTGAAGCTTTCTCT.

The rearrangement uses TRBV9 and TRBJ2-2; 11 positions agree with TRBD2. The CDR3 totals 15 residues. J gave up 6 bases and V 4 bases, and 5 bases lay outside the gene matches. Germline CDR1 reads SGDLS; CDR2 reads YYNGEE. For the CDR3, the DNA is TGTGCCAGCAGCTACATAGCGGGAGGGTCCGGGGAGCTGTTTTTT. Its protein is CASSYIAGGSGELFF.

This clonotype was picked up a small number of times. This chain uses TRBV12-3 or TRBV12-4 with TRBJ2-3; 8 bases line up with TRBD2. The length of the CDR3 is 16 residues. The J segment lost 0 bases and the V segment lost 3 bases, leaving 5 bases of the junction unmatched. The CDR3 loop is CASSLLLAGSTDTQYF. Written as DNA, the CDR3 is TGTGCCAGCAGTTTGTTGCTAGCGGGTAGCACAGATACGCAGTATTTT.

This clonotype was found many times. The chain has TRBV5-1 and TRBJ2-2, with D tentatively TRBD1 or TRBD2 (5 bases each). The V gene's germline CDR1 is SGHRS and CDR2 YFSETQ. The V end was cut by 0 bases, the J end by 2 bases, with 11 bases between. The CDR3 extends over 16 amino acids. CDR3 sequence: CASSLAGASNTGELFF. CDR3 DNA: TGCGCCAGCAGCTTGGCTGGGGCTAGCAACACCGGGGAGCTGTTTTTT.